These T cell receptor beta chains were read from a single sample in a study of CD8 T cells in Susac syndrome. Using its own MiXCR run on the immunoSEQ multiplex PCR reads, TCRdb lists one record per CDR3 protein. The table lists approximately 270,000 distinct CDR3 sequences, roughly 95% of them singletons. The sample taken for sequencing was CD4+ T cells from PBMCs. These receptor sequences come from a human donor with multiple sclerosis. CDR3s include the opening cysteine and the closing phenylalanine or tryptophan. Fields, in order: D gene, clone size, V gene, CDR3 length, J gene, CDR3 protein, CDR3 DNA. A D gene is named only where the DNA matches it firmly. Clone size is shown for a subset of rows, as once, few, many or a class of expanded clone.

d_call: TRBD2
clone_size: -
v_call: TRBV19
cdr3_length: 16
j_call: TRBJ2-1
cdr3_aa: CASSPLASGKYNEQFF
cdr3_nt: TGTGCCAGTAGTCCCTTAGCAAGCGGGAAATACAATGAGCAGTTCTTC

d_call: -
clone_size: -
v_call: TRBV2
cdr3_length: 14
j_call: TRBJ2-1
cdr3_aa: CASSYSQSPSEQFF
cdr3_nt: TGTGCCAGCAGTTATAGCCAGTCCCCCAGTGAGCAGTTCTTC

d_call: TRBD2
clone_size: once
v_call: TRBV20-1
cdr3_length: 16
j_call: TRBJ2-5
cdr3_aa: CSANPTSGGGMETQYF
cdr3_nt: TGCAGTGCTAATCCGACTAGCGGGGGGGGGATGGAGACCCAGTACTTC

d_call: TRBD2
clone_size: -
v_call: TRBV29-1
cdr3_length: 15
j_call: TRBJ2-5
cdr3_aa: CSAGTSGGQGETQYF
cdr3_nt: TGCAGCGCCGGGACTAGCGGGGGCCAAGGAGAGACCCAGTACTTC

d_call: -
clone_size: -
v_call: TRBV3-1
cdr3_length: 16
j_call: TRBJ1-1
cdr3_aa: CASSQVAGVMNTEAFF
cdr3_nt: TGTGCCAGCAGCCAAGTCGCAGGGGTAATGAACACTGAAGCTTTCTTT

d_call: -
clone_size: -
v_call: TRBV3-1
cdr3_length: 14
j_call: TRBJ2-5
cdr3_aa: CASSRVGALETQYF
cdr3_nt: TGTGCCAGCAGCCGGGTCGGGGCCCTAGAGACCCAGTACTTC

d_call: TRBD1
clone_size: -
v_call: TRBV27
cdr3_length: 15
j_call: TRBJ1-2
cdr3_aa: CASTPRIGGPYGYTF
cdr3_nt: TGTGCCAGCACTCCCCGGATAGGGGGCCCCTATGGCTACACCTTC

d_call: -
clone_size: -
v_call: TRBV5-4
cdr3_length: 15
j_call: TRBJ2-1
cdr3_aa: CASSLGTHNPNEQFF
cdr3_nt: TGTGCCAGCAGCTTGGGAACCCACAACCCGAATGAGCAGTTCTTC

d_call: TRBD2
clone_size: -
v_call: TRBV13
cdr3_length: 12
j_call: TRBJ2-1
cdr3_aa: CASTLRGGEQFF
cdr3_nt: TGTGCCAGCACCCTCCGGGGGGGTGAGCAGTTCTTC

d_call: TRBD2
clone_size: -
v_call: TRBV7-7
cdr3_length: 15
j_call: TRBJ2-1
cdr3_aa: CASSAGTSGYNEQFF
cdr3_nt: TGTGCTAGCAGCGCAGGGACTAGCGGATACAATGAGCAGTTCTTC

d_call: -
clone_size: -
v_call: TRBV3-1
cdr3_length: 14
j_call: TRBJ2-2
cdr3_aa: CASSLIQGNGELFF
cdr3_nt: TGTGCCAGCAGCTTAATCCAGGGGAACGGGGAGCTGTTTTTT

d_call: -
clone_size: -
v_call: TRBV10-3
cdr3_length: 14
j_call: TRBJ2-3
cdr3_aa: CAMAGRIGADTQYF
cdr3_nt: TGTGCCATGGCGGGGCGCATAGGGGCAGATACGCAGTATTTT

d_call: -
clone_size: once
v_call: TRBV20-1
cdr3_length: 13
j_call: TRBJ2-4
cdr3_aa: CSARLPQKNIQYF
cdr3_nt: TGCAGTGCTAGACTGCCCCAAAAAAACATTCAGTACTTC

d_call: TRBD1
clone_size: -
v_call: TRBV25-1
cdr3_length: 14
j_call: TRBJ1-1
cdr3_aa: CASISTGASTEAFF
cdr3_nt: TGTGCCAGCATTTCGACAGGGGCGTCCACTGAAGCTTTCTTT

d_call: -
clone_size: -
v_call: TRBV12-3/TRBV12-4
cdr3_length: 14
j_call: TRBJ1-4
cdr3_aa: CASSFGQHNEKLFF
cdr3_nt: TGTGCCAGCAGCTTTGGACAGCATAATGAAAAACTGTTTTTT

d_call: TRBD1
clone_size: -
v_call: TRBV12-3/TRBV12-4
cdr3_length: 12
j_call: TRBJ1-2
cdr3_aa: CAIPTGIYGYTF
cdr3_nt: TGTGCTATACCGACAGGGATCTATGGCTACACCTTC

d_call: TRBD1
clone_size: -
v_call: TRBV7-6
cdr3_length: 16
j_call: TRBJ1-1
cdr3_aa: CASSLGTGASNTEAFF
cdr3_nt: TGTGCCAGCAGCTTAGGGACAGGGGCATCGAACACTGAAGCTTTCTTT

d_call: TRBD2
clone_size: once
v_call: TRBV27
cdr3_length: 17
j_call: TRBJ2-3
cdr3_aa: CASSRERGLSSTDTQYF
cdr3_nt: TGTGCCAGCAGTCGGGAGCGGGGGCTATCTAGCACAGATACGCAGTATTTT

d_call: TRBD1
clone_size: -
v_call: TRBV6-1
cdr3_length: 16
j_call: TRBJ2-2
cdr3_aa: CASKRGTGGAGRELFF
cdr3_nt: TGTGCCAGCAAAAGGGGGACAGGGGGCGCTGGCCGGGAGCTGTTTTTT

d_call: -
clone_size: -
v_call: TRBV28
cdr3_length: 12
j_call: TRBJ1-2
cdr3_aa: CASSGRLYGYTF
cdr3_nt: TGTGCCAGCAGTGGACGGCTCTATGGCTACACCTTC

d_call: -
clone_size: -
v_call: TRBV4-2
cdr3_length: 15
j_call: TRBJ1-2
cdr3_aa: CASSLGELTNYGYTF
cdr3_nt: TGTGCCAGCAGCCTCGGAGAGTTAACTAACTATGGCTACACCTTC

d_call: -
clone_size: -
v_call: TRBV6-5
cdr3_length: 17
j_call: TRBJ2-2
cdr3_aa: CASSYEVRTPYTGELFF
cdr3_nt: TGTGCCAGCAGTTACGAGGTTAGGACACCTTACACCGGGGAGCTGTTTTTT

d_call: TRBD2
clone_size: -
v_call: TRBV4-1
cdr3_length: 17
j_call: TRBJ2-4
cdr3_aa: CASSQSGGAGTKNIQYF
cdr3_nt: TGCGCCAGCAGCCAGAGCGGGGGGGCTGGAACCAAAAACATTCAGTACTTC

d_call: TRBD2
clone_size: -
v_call: TRBV19
cdr3_length: 14
j_call: TRBJ2-1
cdr3_aa: CASSITSVRNEQFF
cdr3_nt: TGTGCCAGTAGTATCACTAGCGTACGCAATGAGCAGTTCTTC

d_call: -
clone_size: -
v_call: TRBV3-1
cdr3_length: 12
j_call: TRBJ1-5
cdr3_aa: CASSQGSYFQHF
cdr3_nt: TGTGCCAGCAGCCAAGGTAGTTACTTCCAGCATTTT

d_call: TRBD1
clone_size: -
v_call: TRBV12-3/TRBV12-4
cdr3_length: 15
j_call: TRBJ2-1
cdr3_aa: CASSSQGKPYNEQFF
cdr3_nt: TGTGCCAGCAGTTCACAGGGGAAGCCCTACAATGAGCAGTTCTTC

d_call: -
clone_size: -
v_call: TRBV5-1
cdr3_length: 15
j_call: TRBJ2-2
cdr3_aa: CASSQKNAVTGELFF
cdr3_nt: TGCGCCAGCAGCCAAAAAAACGCGGTTACCGGGGAGCTGTTTTTT

d_call: TRBD1
clone_size: -
v_call: TRBV7-2
cdr3_length: 17
j_call: TRBJ2-2
cdr3_aa: CASSRRTGLTNTGELFF
cdr3_nt: TGTGCCAGCAGCCGAAGGACAGGGCTGACGAACACCGGGGAGCTGTTTTTT

d_call: TRBD2
clone_size: -
v_call: TRBV27
cdr3_length: 16
j_call: TRBJ2-1
cdr3_aa: CASSLVGGSAYNEQFF
cdr3_nt: TGTGCCAGCAGTTTAGTCGGGGGGTCCGCCTACAATGAGCAGTTCTTC

d_call: -
clone_size: -
v_call: TRBV30
cdr3_length: 12
j_call: TRBJ1-6
cdr3_aa: CAWSGRLLALHF
cdr3_nt: TGTGCCTGGAGTGGTAGGCTCTTGGCCCTCCACTTT

d_call: TRBD2
clone_size: few
v_call: TRBV12-3/TRBV12-4
cdr3_length: 14
j_call: TRBJ2-7
cdr3_aa: CASSLAGEGYEQYF
cdr3_nt: TGTGCCAGCAGTCTCGCGGGGGAGGGTTACGAGCAGTACTTC

d_call: -
clone_size: once
v_call: TRBV12-3/TRBV12-4
cdr3_length: 15
j_call: TRBJ2-5
cdr3_aa: CASSRGQPGQETQYF
cdr3_nt: TGTGCCAGCAGCCGTGGACAGCCCGGACAAGAGACCCAGTACTTC

d_call: -
clone_size: -
v_call: TRBV7-9
cdr3_length: 13
j_call: TRBJ1-4
cdr3_aa: CASSLSAYEKLFF
cdr3_nt: TGTGCCAGCAGCTTATCGGCTTATGAAAAACTGTTTTTT

d_call: -
clone_size: -
v_call: TRBV30
cdr3_length: 13
j_call: TRBJ1-1
cdr3_aa: CAWSVGKGAEAFF
cdr3_nt: TGTGCCTGGAGTGTGGGCAAGGGGGCTGAAGCTTTCTTT

d_call: -
clone_size: -
v_call: TRBV18
cdr3_length: 13
j_call: TRBJ2-7
cdr3_aa: CASRLSRDDEQYF
cdr3_nt: TGTGCCAGCCGCCTCTCGAGGGATGACGAGCAGTACTTC

d_call: TRBD1
clone_size: few
v_call: TRBV5-1
cdr3_length: 15
j_call: TRBJ1-1
cdr3_aa: CASSFQGGLNTEAFF
cdr3_nt: TGCGCCAGCAGCTTTCAGGGGGGTCTGAACACTGAAGCTTTCTTT

d_call: -
clone_size: -
v_call: TRBV20-1
cdr3_length: 12
j_call: TRBJ2-2
cdr3_aa: CSARADTGELFF
cdr3_nt: TGCAGTGCCAGGGCCGATACCGGGGAGCTGTTTTTT